Sequencing of this T cell receptor beta chain was carried out in a study of human T cells and chemical hapten exposure (dated by TCRdb to about 2021). Broadly, across the study: For sensitization, 2% DPC in acetone was applied to a 2 cm by 2 cm area of upper inner arm skin. Blood was sampled from patients pre-sensitization (week 0) and at 2, 6 and about 24 weeks after DPC sensitization. Throughout the roughly 25-week study period, patients were also given weekly therapeutic DPC doses on the scalp. The study tracked peripheral blood TCR repertoire changes in vivo during primary and secondary sensitization to the hapten diphenylcyclopropenone (DPC) in alopecia patients. The mostly female patient cohort included alopecia areata with under or over 50% scalp involvement, alopecia totalis and alopecia universalis. The libraries were sequenced as a pool, and the TCR yield per sample differed mostly because of small variations in library volumes within the pool. For TCR sequencing, blood came from over 25 alopecia patients at anywhere from one to four time points (pre-sensitization, 2, 6 and 24 weeks). Patch testing on the upper back used Finn chambers containing 0.01% DPC, with scoring done after 6 days according to International Contact Dermatitis Research Group standards.

This clonotype was seen many times. Its recognized antigen is unknown. One junction end does not reproduce the germline sequence, and a read error may be involved. This sample's time point label indicates: patch test 1, 2 weeks after DPC sensitization. The treatment or condition label corresponds to: therapeutic diphenylcyclopropenone sensitization with weekly scalp DPC. At every patch-test visit, the blood draw took place before the patch test was put on. Patients were eligible if aged 18 to 70, diagnosed with alopecia and judged suitable for DPC therapy, and pregnant patients were excluded. Total RNA was isolated from unfractionated whole blood collected in Tempus Blood RNA tubes. General findings and caveats noted by the study authors: Compared with pre-sensitization or healthy control sets, expanded TCRs formed significantly more large CDR3 similarity clusters, which is consistent with antigen-driven responses. Alopecia, a presumed autoimmune disease, was present in all patients, so the immune response of the patients might differ from that of healthy individuals. After repeated subsampling, changes were observed in the strength of the expansion versus patch-test correlation and in the threshold at which the correlation became significant. DPC sensitization did not change the number of TCRs with a frequency above 1 in 1000, and there was no evidence of changes in global repertoire structure. Patch test score correlated positively with the number of PT1 expanded TCRs, reaching significance at thresholds 8, 16 and 32 but not at 4.

Including the terminal cysteine and phenylalanine, the CDR3 comprises 13 residues. CDR3 DNA is the only sequence kept; it has 39 bases, read in frame from the first base. The library was obtained by RACE. Sequencing used a NextSeq 500. During library preparation, unique molecular identifiers were attached to individual cDNA molecules so that TCRs could be counted in a quantitative, reproducible way. From each blood RNA sample, both TCR alpha and TCR beta chains were sequenced. As for how the authors treated the data: A median of about 100,000 TCRs per sample was observed, with a range of about 23,224 to 750,000. V, J and CDR3 annotation of the TCR reads was carried out using the Decombinator software suite. For the PS versus PT1 abundance plots, all samples were subsampled to the same number of TCRs (28,000). TCRs were defined as expanded if absent before sensitization and observed at least eight times at the 2-week time point. TCRdb reprocessing: public reads trimmed at Q25 with fastp, clones called with MiXCR, in-frame beta chains kept. CDR3 protein duplicates are merged, each entry listing the most common genes and DNA. For this entry, the V and J calls and clone size follow TCRdb and not the study's own pipeline. The sample table holds 370,000 or so distinct CDR3 sequences, of which 4.8% were seen once. The top ten clonotypes cover approximately 2.3% of the sample.

Rearrangement joined TRBV12-3 or TRBV12-4 to TRBJ1-1; no D gene is confidently identified. The sequences come from whole blood, collected in connection with sensitization to the hapten diphenylcyclopropenone (DPC). The origin of this receptor is a woman aged 45-65 years with alopecia areata. Some clones in this sample may be carry-over from other donors' samples. CDR3 loop: CASSLGANTEAFF. The DNA is TGTGCCAGCAGCTTAGGAGCGAACACTGAAGCTTTCTTT.